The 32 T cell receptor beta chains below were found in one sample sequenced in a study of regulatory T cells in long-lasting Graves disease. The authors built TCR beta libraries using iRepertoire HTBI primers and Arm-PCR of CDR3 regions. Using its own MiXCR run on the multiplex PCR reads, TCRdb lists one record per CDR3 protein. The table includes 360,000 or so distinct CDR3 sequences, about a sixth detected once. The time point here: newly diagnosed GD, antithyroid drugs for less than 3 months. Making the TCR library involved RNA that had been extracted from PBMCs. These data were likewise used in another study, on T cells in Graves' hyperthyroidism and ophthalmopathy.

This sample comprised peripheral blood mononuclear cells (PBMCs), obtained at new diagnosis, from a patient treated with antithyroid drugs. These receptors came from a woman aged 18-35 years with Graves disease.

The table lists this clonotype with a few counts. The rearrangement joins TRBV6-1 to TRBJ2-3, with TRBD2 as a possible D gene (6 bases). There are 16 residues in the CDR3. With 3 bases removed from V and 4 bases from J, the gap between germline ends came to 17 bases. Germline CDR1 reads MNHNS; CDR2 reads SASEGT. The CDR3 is CASSDGVSGRADTQYF. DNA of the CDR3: TGTGCCAGCAGTGATGGTGTCTCCGGGAGAGCAGATACGCAGTATTTT.

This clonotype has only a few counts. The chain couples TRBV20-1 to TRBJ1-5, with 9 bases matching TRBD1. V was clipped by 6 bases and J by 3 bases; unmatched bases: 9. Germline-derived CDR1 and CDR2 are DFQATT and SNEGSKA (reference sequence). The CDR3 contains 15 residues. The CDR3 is CSASSGQGYNQPQHF. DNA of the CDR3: TGCAGTGCAAGTTCGGGACAGGGATACAATCAGCCCCAGCATTTT.

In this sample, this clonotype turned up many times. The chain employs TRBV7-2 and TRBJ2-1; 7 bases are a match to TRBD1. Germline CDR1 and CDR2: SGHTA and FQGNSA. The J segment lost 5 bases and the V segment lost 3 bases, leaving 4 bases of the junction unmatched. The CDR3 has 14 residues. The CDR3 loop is CASSFGTENNEQFF. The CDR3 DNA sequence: TGTGCCAGCAGCTTCGGGACAGAAAACAATGAGCAGTTCTTC.

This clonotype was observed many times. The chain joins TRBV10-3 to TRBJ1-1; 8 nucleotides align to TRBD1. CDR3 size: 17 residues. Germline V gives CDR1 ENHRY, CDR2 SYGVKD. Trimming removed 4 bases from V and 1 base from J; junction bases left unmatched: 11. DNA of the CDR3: TGTGCCATCAGTGGAGGACAGGGTGGAGTTCCGAACACTGAAGCTTTCTTT. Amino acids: CAISGGQGGVPNTEAFF.

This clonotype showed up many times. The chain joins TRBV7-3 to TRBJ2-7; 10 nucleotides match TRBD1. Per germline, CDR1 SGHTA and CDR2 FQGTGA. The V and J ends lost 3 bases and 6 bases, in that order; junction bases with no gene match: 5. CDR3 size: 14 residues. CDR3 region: CASSLTGTGAEQYF. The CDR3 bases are TGTGCCAGCAGCTTGACAGGGACAGGGGCCGAGCAGTACTTC.

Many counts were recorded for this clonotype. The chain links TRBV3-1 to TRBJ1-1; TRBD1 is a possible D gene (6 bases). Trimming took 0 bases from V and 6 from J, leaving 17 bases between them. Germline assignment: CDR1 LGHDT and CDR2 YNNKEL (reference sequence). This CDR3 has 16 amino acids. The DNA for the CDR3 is TGTGCCAGCAGCCAAGATGGGGGGGCCACGGCCGCTGAAGCTTTCTTT. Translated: CASSQDGGATAAEAFF. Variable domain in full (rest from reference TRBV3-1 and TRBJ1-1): DTAVSQTPKYLVTQMGNDKSIKCEQNLGHDTMYWYKQDSKKFLKIMFSYNNKELIINETVPNRFSPKSPDKAHLNLHINSLELGDSAVYFCASSQDGGATAAEAFFGQGTRLTVV.

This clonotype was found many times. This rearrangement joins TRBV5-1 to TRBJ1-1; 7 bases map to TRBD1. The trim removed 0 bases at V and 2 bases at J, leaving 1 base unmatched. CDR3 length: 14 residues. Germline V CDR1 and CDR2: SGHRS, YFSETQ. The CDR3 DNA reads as TGCGCCAGCAGCTTGGAGGGGGCTAACACTGAAGCTTTCTTT. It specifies CASSLEGANTEAFF.

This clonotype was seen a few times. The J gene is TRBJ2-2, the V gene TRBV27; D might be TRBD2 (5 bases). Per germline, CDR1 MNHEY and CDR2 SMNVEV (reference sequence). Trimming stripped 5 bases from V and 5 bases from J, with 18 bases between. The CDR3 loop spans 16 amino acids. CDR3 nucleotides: TGTGCCAGCAGTCGCGGACTCGGGGAAGAAACCGGGGAGCTGTTTTTT. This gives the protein CASSRGLGEETGELFF.

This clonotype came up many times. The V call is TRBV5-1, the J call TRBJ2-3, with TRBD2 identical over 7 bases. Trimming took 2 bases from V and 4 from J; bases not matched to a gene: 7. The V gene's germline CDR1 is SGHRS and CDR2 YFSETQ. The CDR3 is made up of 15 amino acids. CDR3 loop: CASSLEGGPPDTQYF. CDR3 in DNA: TGCGCCAGCAGCTTAGAGGGAGGGCCCCCAGATACGCAGTATTTT.

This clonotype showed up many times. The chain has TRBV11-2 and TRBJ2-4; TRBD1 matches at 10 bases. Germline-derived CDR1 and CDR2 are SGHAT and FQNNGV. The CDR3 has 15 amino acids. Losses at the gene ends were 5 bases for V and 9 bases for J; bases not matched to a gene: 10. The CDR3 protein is CASSNGQGVESIQYF. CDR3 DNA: TGTGCCAGCAGCAACGGACAGGGGGTTGAAAGCATTCAGTACTTC.

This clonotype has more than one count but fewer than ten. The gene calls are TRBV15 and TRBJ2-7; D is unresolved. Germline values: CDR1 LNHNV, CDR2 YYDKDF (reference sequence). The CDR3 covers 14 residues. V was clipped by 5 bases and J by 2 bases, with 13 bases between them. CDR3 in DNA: TGTGCCACCAGCCGGACCCGCCAAGCCTACGAGCAGTACTTC. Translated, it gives CATSRTRQAYEQYF.

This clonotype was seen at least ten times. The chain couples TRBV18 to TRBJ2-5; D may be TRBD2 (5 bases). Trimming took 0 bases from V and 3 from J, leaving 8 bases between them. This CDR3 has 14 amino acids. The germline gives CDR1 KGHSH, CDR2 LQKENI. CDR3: CASSPPMGEETQYF. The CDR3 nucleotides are TGTGCCAGCTCACCACCGATGGGAGAAGAGACCCAGTACTTC.

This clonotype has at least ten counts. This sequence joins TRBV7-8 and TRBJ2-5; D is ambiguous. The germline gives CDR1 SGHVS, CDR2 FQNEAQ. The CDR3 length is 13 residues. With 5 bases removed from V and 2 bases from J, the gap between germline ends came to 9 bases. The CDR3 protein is CASSAARQETQYF. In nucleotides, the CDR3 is TGTGCCAGCAGCGCAGCACGGCAAGAGACCCAGTACTTC.

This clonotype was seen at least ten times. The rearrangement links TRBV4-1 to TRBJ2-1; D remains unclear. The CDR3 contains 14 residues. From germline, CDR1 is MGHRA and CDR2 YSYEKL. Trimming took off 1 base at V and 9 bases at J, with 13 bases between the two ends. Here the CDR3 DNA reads TGCGCCAGCAGCCAAGTTGAAGCGTCGGTTGAGCAGTTCTTC. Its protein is CASSQVEASVEQFF.

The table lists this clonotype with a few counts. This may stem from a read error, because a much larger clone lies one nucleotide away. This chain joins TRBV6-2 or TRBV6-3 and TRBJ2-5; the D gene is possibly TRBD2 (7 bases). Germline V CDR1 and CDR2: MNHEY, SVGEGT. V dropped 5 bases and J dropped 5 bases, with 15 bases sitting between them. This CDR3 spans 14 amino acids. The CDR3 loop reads CASSEGGELETQYF. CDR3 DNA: TGTGCCAGCAGTGAAGGGGGGGAACTGGAGACCCAGTACTTC.

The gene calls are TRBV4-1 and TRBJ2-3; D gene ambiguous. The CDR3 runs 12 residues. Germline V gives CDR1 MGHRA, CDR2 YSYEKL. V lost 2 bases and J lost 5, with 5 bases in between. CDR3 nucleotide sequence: TGCGCCAGCAGCCAATCCGTAGATACGCAGTATTTT. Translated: CASSQSVDTQYF.

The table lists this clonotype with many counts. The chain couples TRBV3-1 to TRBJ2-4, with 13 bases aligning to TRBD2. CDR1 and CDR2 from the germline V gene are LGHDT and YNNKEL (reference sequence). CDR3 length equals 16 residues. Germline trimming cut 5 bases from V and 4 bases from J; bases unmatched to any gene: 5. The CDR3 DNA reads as TGTGCCAGCAGCTGGACTAGCGGGAGTGGGAAAAACATTCAGTACTTC. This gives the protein CASSWTSGSGKNIQYF. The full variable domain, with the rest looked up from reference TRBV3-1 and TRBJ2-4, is DTAVSQTPKYLVTQMGNDKSIKCEQNLGHDTMYWYKQDSKKFLKIMFSYNNKELIINETVPNRFSPKSPDKAHLNLHINSLELGDSAVYFCASSWTSGSGKNIQYFGAGTRLSVL.

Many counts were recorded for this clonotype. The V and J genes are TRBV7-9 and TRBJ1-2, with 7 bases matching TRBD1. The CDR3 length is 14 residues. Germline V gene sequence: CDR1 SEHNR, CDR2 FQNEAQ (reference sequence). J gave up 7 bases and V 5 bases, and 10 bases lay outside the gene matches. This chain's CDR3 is CASSPGQVVFGYTF. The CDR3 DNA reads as TGTGCCAGCAGCCCCGGACAGGTCGTATTTGGCTACACCTTC.

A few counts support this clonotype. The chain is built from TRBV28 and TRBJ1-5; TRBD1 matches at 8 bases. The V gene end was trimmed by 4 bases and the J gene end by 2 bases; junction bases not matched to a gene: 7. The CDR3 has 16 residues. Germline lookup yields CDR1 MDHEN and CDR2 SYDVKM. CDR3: CASSSHQGAGNQPQHF. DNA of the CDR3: TGTGCCAGCAGTTCTCATCAGGGGGCTGGCAATCAGCCCCAGCATTTT.

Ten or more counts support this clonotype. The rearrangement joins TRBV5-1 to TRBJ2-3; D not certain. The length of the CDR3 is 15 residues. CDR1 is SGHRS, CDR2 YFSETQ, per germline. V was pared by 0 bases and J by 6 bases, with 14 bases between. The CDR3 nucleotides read TGCGCCAGCAGCTTGGTCCTGGCGACCGGGGATACGCAGTATTTT. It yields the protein CASSLVLATGDTQYF.

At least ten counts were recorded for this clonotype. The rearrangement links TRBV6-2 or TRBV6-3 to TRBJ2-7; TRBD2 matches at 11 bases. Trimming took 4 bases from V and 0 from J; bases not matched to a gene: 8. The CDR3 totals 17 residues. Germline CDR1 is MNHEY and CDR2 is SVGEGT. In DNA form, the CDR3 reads TGTGCCAGCAGTTTCCGCCCTAGCGGGGGGTTCTCCTACGAGCAGTACTTC. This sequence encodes CASSFRPSGGFSYEQYF.

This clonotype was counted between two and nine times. The CDR3 sequence: CASSLSGTGEETQYF. The CDR3 DNA follows: TGTGCCAGCAGTTTGTCCGGGACAGGGGAAGAGACCCAGTACTTC. The chain uses TRBV2 and TRBJ2-5, with TRBD1 matching 10 bases. Looked up from germline, CDR1 is SNHLY and CDR2 is FYNNEI. This CDR3 is 15 amino acids long. The junction had 6 bases not matched to a gene; V was cut back by 5 bases and J by 3 bases.

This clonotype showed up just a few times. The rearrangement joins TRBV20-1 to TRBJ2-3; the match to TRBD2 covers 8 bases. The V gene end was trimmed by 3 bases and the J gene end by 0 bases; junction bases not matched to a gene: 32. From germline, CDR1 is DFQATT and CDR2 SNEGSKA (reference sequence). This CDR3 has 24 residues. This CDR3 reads CSASGLGRYANGATSDTSTDTQYF. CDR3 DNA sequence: TGCAGTGCTAGTGGTCTAGGACGTTACGCGAATGGGGCGACTAGCGATACTAGCACAGATACGCAGTATTTT.

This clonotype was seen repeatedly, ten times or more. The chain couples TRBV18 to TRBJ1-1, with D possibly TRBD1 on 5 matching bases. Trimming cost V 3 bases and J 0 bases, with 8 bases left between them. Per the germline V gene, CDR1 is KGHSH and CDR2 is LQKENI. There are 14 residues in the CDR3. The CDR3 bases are TGTGCCAGCTCACCGAGGACATTGAACACTGAAGCTTTCTTT. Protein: CASSPRTLNTEAFF.

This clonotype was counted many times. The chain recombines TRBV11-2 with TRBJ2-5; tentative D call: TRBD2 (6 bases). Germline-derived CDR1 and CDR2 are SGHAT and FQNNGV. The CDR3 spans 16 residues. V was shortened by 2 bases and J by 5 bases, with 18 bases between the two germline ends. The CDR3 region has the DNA TGTGCCAGCAGCTTAAAGTTTACATCACGGGAGGAGACCCAGTACTTC. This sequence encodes CASSLKFTSREETQYF.

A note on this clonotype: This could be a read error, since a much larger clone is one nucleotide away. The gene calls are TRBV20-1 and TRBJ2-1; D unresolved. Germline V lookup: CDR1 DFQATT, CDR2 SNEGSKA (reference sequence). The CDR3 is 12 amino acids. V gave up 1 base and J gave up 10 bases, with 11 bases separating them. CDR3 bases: TGCAGTGCTAGAGCGATTACCTACGAGCAGTTCTTC. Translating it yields CSARAITYEQFF.

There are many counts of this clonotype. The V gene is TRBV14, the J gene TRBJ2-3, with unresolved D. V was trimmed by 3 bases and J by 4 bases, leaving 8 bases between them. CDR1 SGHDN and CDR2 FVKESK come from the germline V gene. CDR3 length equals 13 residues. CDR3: CASSQTGPDTQYF. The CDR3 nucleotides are TGTGCCAGCAGCCAGACCGGACCAGATACGCAGTATTTT. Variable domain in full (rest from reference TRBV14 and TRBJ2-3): EAGVTQFPSHSVIEKGQTVTLRCDPISGHDNLYWYRRVMGKEIKFLLHFVKESKQDESGMPNNRFLAERTGGTYSTLKVQPAELEDSGVYFCASSQTGPDTQYFGPGTRLTVL.

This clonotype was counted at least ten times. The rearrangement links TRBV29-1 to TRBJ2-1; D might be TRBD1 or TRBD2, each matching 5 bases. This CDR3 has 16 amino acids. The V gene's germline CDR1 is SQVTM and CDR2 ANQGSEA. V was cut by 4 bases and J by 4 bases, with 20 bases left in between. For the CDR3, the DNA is TGCAGCGTTGTGGATTATTTCGGGACCGAATACAATGAGCAGTTCTTC. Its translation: CSVVDYFGTEYNEQFF.

CDR3 sequence: CASSWSGNFANEQFF. For the CDR3, the DNA is TGCGCCAGCAGTTGGAGCGGGAACTTCGCGAATGAGCAGTTCTTC. The chain uses TRBV5-1 and TRBJ2-1, with 7 positions matching TRBD2. The CDR3 runs 15 residues. The V gene end was trimmed by 5 bases and the J gene end by 7 bases; junction bases not matched to a gene: 12. Germline V lookup: CDR1 SGHRS, CDR2 YFSETQ.

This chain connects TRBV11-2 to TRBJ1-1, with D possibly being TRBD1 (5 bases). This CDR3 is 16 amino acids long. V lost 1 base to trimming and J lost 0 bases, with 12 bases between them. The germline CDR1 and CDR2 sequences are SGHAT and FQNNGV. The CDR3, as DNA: TGTGCCAGCAGCTTAGTGGGGCAGAACATGAACACTGAAGCTTTCTTT. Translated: CASSLVGQNMNTEAFF.

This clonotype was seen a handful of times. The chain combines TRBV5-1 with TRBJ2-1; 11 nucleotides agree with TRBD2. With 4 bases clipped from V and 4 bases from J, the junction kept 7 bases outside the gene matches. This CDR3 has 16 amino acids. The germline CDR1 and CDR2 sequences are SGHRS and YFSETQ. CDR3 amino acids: CASSPIAGGRYNEQFF. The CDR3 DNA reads TGCGCCAGCAGCCCAATAGCGGGGGGGCGTTACAATGAGCAGTTCTTC.

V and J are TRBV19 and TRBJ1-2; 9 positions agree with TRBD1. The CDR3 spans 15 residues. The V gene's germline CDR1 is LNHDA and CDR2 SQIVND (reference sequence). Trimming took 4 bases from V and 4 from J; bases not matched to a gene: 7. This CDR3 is CASSTTGGAGYGYTF. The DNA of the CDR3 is TGTGCCAGTAGTACCACAGGGGGCGCGGGCTATGGCTACACCTTC.